The clone carrying this T cell receptor beta chain was detected only a few times. This sample stems from a study of response to subunit inactivated influenza vaccine. Each CDR3 protein is one row after TCRdb ran MiXCR on the RT-PCR reads. The sample lists some 550,000 distinct CDR3 sequences; 20% to 25% were seen once. The CDR3 runs to 13 residues. Trimming removed 5 bases from V and 0 bases from J, with 8 bases in between. Germline CDR1 and CDR2: SQVTM and ANQGSEA. Another study also made use of these data, one on T cells expressing NK-cell markers. That study reports: Scientists made TCR beta cDNA using 5'RACE template switching with UMIs. Most of the eight sequenced donors tested HCMV-seropositive; one tested seronegative. The leading position in the CD3+CD56-NKG2C+ fraction of a handful of donors also went to these clonotypes. Whether expanded NKG2C+ T cell clones were HCMV specific stayed uncertain.

The receptor was derived from a man aged 45 to 65 who received an inactivated influenza vaccine. Sequencing used CD4+ T cells sorted from PBMCs, obtained 11 to 12 days after vaccination. This rearrangement joins TRBV29-1 to TRBJ2-4; D perhaps matches TRBD2 (6 bases). The CDR3 here is CSVRLVAKNIQYF. CDR3 bases: TGCAGCGTTCGACTAGTAGCCAAAAACATTCAGTACTTC.